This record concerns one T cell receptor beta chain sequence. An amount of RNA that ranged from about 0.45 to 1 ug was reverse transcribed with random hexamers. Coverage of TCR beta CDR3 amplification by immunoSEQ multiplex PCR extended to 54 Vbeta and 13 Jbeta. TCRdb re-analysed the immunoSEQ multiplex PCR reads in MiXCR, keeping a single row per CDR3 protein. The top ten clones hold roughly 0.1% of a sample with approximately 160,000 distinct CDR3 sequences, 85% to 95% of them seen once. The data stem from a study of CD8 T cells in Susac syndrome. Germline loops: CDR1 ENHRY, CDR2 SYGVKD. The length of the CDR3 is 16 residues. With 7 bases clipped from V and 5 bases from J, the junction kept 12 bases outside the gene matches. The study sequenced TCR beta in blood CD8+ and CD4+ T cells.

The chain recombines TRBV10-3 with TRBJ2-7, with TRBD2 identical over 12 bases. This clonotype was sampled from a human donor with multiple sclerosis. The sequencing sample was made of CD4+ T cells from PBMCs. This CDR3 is CAITTVRLAGVDEQYF. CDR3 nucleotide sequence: TGTGCCATCACCACAGTTCGACTAGCGGGAGTCGACGAGCAGTACTTC.